What follows are 8 T cell receptor beta chains derived from one specimen sequenced in a study of T cell responses to AZD1222 COVID-19 vaccine. Data came from immunoSEQ multiplex PCR; TCRdb stores just in-frame clones and leaves some out. The data show 250,000 to 300,000 clones, with approximately 94% seen just once and 0.55% held by the top ten. Sequenced here: peripheral blood, sampled 28 days after the second AZD1222 dose. These receptors came from an adult who received the AZD1222 COVID-19 vaccine.

The chain links TRBV2 to TRBJ2-5; perhaps TRBD2 as D (6 bases). Germline V lookup: CDR1 SNHLY, CDR2 FYNNEI. V gave up 10 bases and J gave up 2 bases, with 14 bases separating them. The CDR3 is 13 amino acids. CDR3 region: CAIGGPKQETQYF. The CDR3 DNA sequence: TGTGCCATCGGGGGACCGAAACAAGAGACCCAGTACTTC.

V usage is TRBV6-2 or TRBV6-3 and J usage is TRBJ2-7, with D unresolved. The germline V and J ends were trimmed by 5 bases and 4 bases, with 12 bases remaining between them. The CDR3 is 13 residues long. Germline V gene data show CDR1 as MNHEY and CDR2 as SVGEGT. This chain's CDR3 is CASSTAIQYEQYF. CDR3 sequence (DNA): TGTGCCAGCAGTACGGCGATACAATACGAGCAGTACTTC.

The J gene is TRBJ2-7, the V gene TRBV6-5; maybe TRBD2 (6 bases). The V gene lost 0 bases and the J gene lost 4 bases, with 10 bases spanning the gap. In germline, CDR1 is MNHEY, CDR2 SVGAGI. CDR3 length equals 14 residues. CDR3 amino acids: CASSYSRGGYEQYF. In DNA form, the CDR3 reads TGTGCCAGCAGTTACTCTCGTGGGGGGTACGAGCAGTACTTC.

The gene calls are TRBV7-2 and TRBJ1-2; D gene unclear. The CDR3 is 15 amino acids. Trimming pared 4 bases from V and 2 bases from J, leaving 14 bases between. Germline CDR1 reads SGHTA; CDR2 reads FQGNSA. In DNA form, the CDR3 reads TGTGCCAGCAGCTCCTTCTATGGTCGGAACTATGGCTACACCTTC. This encodes CASSSFYGRNYGYTF.

The table lists this clone with a count of one. The chain employs TRBV7-3 and TRBJ2-1; D may be TRBD1 or TRBD2 (7 bases each). The germline V gene has CDR1 SGHTA and CDR2 FQGTGA. Trimming left V 2 bases short and J 8 bases short, with 13 bases between. The CDR3 has 14 residues. CDR3 loop: CASSLQTGRDEQFF. Written as DNA, the CDR3 is TGTGCCAGCAGCTTACAGACAGGGAGGGATGAGCAGTTCTTC.

The chain has TRBV27 and TRBJ1-2; possible D gene TRBD1, 6 bases. V was shortened by 8 bases and J by 0 bases, with 13 bases between the two germline ends. Germline CDR1 MNHEY, CDR2 SMNVEV (reference sequence). The CDR3 runs to 14 residues. CDR3 bases: TGTGCCAGCCTCGGGGGGCCTCCTAACTATGGCTACACCTTC. Amino acids: CASLGGPPNYGYTF.

This chain joins TRBV19 and TRBJ1-3; 8 bases map to TRBD1. Per the germline V gene, CDR1 is LNHDA and CDR2 is SQIVND (reference sequence). The J segment lost 4 bases and the V segment lost 6 bases, leaving 11 bases of the junction unmatched. The CDR3 has 16 amino acids. CDR3 residues: CASSRTQGATGNTIYF. The CDR3 region has the DNA TGTGCCAGTAGCCGCACTCAGGGGGCTACAGGAAACACCATATATTTT.

The rearrangement links TRBV24-1 to TRBJ2-2, with D possibly being TRBD2 (6 bases). Trimming left V 3 bases short and J 6 bases short, with 13 bases between. Germline lookup yields CDR1 KGHDR and CDR2 SFDVKD. The CDR3 covers 15 residues. The CDR3 coding sequence is TGTGCCACCAGTGATGGGGGGACGACCTCCGGGGAGCTGTTTTTT. This gives the protein CATSDGGTTSGELFF.